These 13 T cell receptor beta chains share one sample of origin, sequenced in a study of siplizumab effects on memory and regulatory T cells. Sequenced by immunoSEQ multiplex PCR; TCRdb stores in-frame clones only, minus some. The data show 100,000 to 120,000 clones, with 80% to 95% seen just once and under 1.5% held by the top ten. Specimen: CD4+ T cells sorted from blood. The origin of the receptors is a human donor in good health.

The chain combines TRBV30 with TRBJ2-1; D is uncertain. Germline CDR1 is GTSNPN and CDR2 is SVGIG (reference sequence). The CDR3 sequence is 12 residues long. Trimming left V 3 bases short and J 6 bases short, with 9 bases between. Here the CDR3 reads CAWRYHRNEQFF. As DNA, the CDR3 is TGTGCCTGGAGGTATCACCGCAATGAGCAGTTCTTC.

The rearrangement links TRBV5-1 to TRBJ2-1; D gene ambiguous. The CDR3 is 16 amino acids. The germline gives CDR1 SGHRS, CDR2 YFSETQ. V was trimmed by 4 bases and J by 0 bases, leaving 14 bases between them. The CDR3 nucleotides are TGCGCCAGCAGCGGCCGAGGACGGAGCTCCTACAATGAGCAGTTCTTC. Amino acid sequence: CASSGRGRSSYNEQFF.

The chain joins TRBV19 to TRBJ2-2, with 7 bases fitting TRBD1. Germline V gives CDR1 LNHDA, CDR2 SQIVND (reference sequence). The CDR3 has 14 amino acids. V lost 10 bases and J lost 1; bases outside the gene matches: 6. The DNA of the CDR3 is TGTGCCACTCAGACAGGGAGGAACACCGGGGAGCTGTTTTTT. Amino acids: CATQTGRNTGELFF. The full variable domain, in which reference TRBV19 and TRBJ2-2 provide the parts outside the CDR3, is DGGITQSPKYLFRKEGQNVTLSCEQNLNHDAMYWYRQDPGQGLRLIYYSQIVNDFQKGDIAEGYSVSREKKESFPLTVTSAQKNPTAFYLCATQTGRNTGELFFGEGSRLTVL.

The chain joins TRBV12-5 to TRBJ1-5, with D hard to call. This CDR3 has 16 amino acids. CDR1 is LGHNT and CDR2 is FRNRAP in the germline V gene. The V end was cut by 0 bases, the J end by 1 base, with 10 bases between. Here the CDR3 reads CASGLVPKESNQPQHF. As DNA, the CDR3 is TGTGCTAGTGGTTTGGTACCTAAGGAGAGCAATCAGCCCCAGCATTTT. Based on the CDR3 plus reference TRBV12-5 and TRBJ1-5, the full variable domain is DARVTQTPRHKVTEMGQEVTMRCQPILGHNTVFWYRQTMMQGLELLAYFRNRAPLDDSGMPKDRFSAEMPDATLATLKIQPSEPRDSAVYFCASGLVPKESNQPQHFGDGTRLSIL.

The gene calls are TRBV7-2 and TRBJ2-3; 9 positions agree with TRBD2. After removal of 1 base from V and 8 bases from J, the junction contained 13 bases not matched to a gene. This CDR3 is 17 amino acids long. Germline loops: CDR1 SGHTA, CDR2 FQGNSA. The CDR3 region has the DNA TGTGCCAGCAGCTTAGTAGCGGGGGAAGGTCATAGGGGTACGCAGTATTTT. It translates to CASSLVAGEGHRGTQYF.

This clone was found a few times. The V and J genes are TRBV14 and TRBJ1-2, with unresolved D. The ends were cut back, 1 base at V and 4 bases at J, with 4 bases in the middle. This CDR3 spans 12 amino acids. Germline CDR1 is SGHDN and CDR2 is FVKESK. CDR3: CASSQVPYGYTF. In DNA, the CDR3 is TGTGCCAGCAGCCAAGTCCCCTATGGCTACACCTTC.

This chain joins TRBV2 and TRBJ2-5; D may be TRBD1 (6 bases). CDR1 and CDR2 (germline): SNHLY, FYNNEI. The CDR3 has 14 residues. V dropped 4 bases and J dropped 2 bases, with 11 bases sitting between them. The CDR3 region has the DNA TGTGCCAGCAGTGTCGCCAGGGGTCAAGAGACCCAGTACTTC. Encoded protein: CASSVARGQETQYF.

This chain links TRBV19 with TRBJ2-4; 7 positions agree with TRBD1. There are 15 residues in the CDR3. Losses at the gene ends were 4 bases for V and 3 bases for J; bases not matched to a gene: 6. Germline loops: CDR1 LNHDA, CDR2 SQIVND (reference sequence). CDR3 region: CASSRDRRYKNIQYF. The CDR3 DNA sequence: TGTGCCAGTAGTAGGGACAGAAGATACAAAAACATTCAGTACTTC.

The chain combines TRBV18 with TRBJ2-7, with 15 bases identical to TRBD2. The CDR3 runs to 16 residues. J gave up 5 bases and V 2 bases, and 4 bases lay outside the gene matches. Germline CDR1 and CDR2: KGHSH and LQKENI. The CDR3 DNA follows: TGTGCCAGCTCACCAGGGACTAGCGGGGGGCTTGACGAGCAGTACTTC. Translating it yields CASSPGTSGGLDEQYF. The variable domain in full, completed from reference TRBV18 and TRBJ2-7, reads NAGVMQNPRHLVRRRGQEARLRCSPMKGHSHVYWYRQLPEEGLKFMVYLQKENIIDESGMPKERFSAEFPKEGPSILRIQQVVRGDSAAYFCASSPGTSGGLDEQYFGPGTRLTVT.

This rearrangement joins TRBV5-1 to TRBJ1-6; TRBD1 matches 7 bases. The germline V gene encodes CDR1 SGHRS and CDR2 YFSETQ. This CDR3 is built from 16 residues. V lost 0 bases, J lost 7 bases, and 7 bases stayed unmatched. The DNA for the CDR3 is TGCGCCAGCAGCTTGGAACAGGGGAGCGAAAATTCACCCCTCCACTTT. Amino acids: CASSLEQGSENSPLHF.

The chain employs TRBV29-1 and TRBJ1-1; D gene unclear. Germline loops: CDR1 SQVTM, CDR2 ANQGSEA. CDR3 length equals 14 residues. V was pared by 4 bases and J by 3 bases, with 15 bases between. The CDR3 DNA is TGCAGCGTTGCCCCGTTGAGGGAGGACACTGAAGCTTTCTTT. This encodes CSVAPLREDTEAFF.

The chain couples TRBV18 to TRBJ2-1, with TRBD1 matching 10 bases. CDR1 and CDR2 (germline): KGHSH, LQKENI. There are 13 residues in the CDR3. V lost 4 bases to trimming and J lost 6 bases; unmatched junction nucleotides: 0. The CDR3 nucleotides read TGTGCCAGCTCACGGACAGGGGGCAATGAGCAGTTCTTC. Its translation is CASSRTGGNEQFF.

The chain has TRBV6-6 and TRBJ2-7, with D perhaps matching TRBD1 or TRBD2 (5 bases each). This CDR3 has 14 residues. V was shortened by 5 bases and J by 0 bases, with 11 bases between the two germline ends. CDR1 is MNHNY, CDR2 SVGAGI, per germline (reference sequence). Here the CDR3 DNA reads TGTGCCAGCAGTCCGGGACGGAGCTCCTACGAGCAGTACTTC. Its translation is CASSPGRSSYEQYF.